What follows are 3 T cell receptor beta chains derived from one specimen sequenced in a study of T cells in tuberculosis. Repertoires were generated with immunoSEQ multiplex PCR, while TCRdb's copy carries only in-frame clones and drops some. The table includes approximately 31,000 clones, around 95% detected once. What was sequenced was PBMCs. These receptors all come from a donor aged 10-35 years with latent tuberculosis or without tuberculosis infection.

The rearrangement links TRBV2 to TRBJ2-3; D is unresolved. CDR1 SNHLY and CDR2 FYNNEI come from the germline V gene. V was clipped by 6 bases and J by 5 bases, with 9 bases between them. This CDR3 has 12 amino acids. CDR3 sequence (DNA): TGTGCCAGCAGCCCCCTAGGAGATACGCAGTATTTT. This encodes CASSPLGDTQYF.

DNA of the CDR3: TGTGCCAGCAGCCGACAGGGCCCCGTTTCGGGTAGCACCATATATTTT. Protein product: CASSRQGPVSGSTIYF. The rearrangement links TRBV7-8 to TRBJ1-3; 7 bases align to TRBD1. Germline lookup yields CDR1 SGHVS and CDR2 FQNEAQ. The V gene end was trimmed by 5 bases and the J gene end by 9 bases; junction bases not matched to a gene: 16. The CDR3 is 16 residues long.

V is TRBV4-2 and J is TRBJ1-3; 11 bases match TRBD1. CDR1 is LGHNA and CDR2 is YNFKEQ in the germline V gene. V lost 4 bases to trimming and J lost 9 bases; unmatched junction nucleotides: 5. The CDR3 consists of 14 residues. This chain's CDR3 is CASSPDRGQSTIYF. CDR3 nucleotides: TGTGCCAGCAGCCCGGACAGGGGGCAGAGCACCATATATTTT.